This T cell receptor beta chain was recovered during a study of a mutant IDH1 vaccine in newly diagnosed glioma. The time point: week 47, end of study. The study gave 300 ug of mutant IDH1 20-mer peptide per vaccine dose, with topical imiquimod. Generated by immunoSEQ multiplex PCR, the TCRdb table keeps only in-frame clones and is missing some. The repertoire holds some 20,000 clones, with more than 70% as singletons. Study results and caveats: Changes in top peripheral clonotypes did not appear linked to pseudoprogression.

With regard to this clone: Antigen: not known.

This TCR was recovered from a man aged 40-55 years with glioma. Here the sequenced sample was PBMCs, taken from a glioma patient whose treatment included an IDH1 peptide vaccine.

CDR3 loop: CASSLGTGTTGELFF. As DNA, the CDR3 is TGTGCCAGCAGCTTAGGGACAGGGACCACCGGGGAGCTGTTTTTT. The chain uses TRBV7-6 and TRBJ2-2; 8 bases are a match to TRBD1. V was pared by 1 base and J by 4 bases, with 2 bases of the junction left unmatched. CDR1 and CDR2 from the germline V gene are SGHVS and FNYEAQ. This CDR3 comprises 15 residues.